Sequencing of this T cell receptor beta chain was carried out in a study of CD8 T cells in Susac syndrome. When the RNA was reverse transcribed, random hexamers were used with an input of about 0.5 to 1 ug. Each CDR3 protein gets one entry after TCRdb re-called the immunoSEQ multiplex PCR reads with MiXCR. Of 85,000 to 130,000 distinct CDR3 sequences listed, approximately 93% are singletons. V was pared by 8 bases and J by 5 bases, with 21 bases between. Germline V CDR1 and CDR2: SNHLY, FYNNEI. This CDR3 region has 16 residues. V usage is TRBV2 and J usage is TRBJ2-2; possible D gene TRBD2, 5 bases. The sample comprised CD8+ T cells from PBMCs. The receptor was isolated from a human donor with Susac syndrome. The CDR3 protein is CASLDGDLGLTGELFF. CDR3 in DNA: TGTGCCAGCCTCGACGGGGATCTGGGCCTAACCGGGGAGCTGTTTTTT.